This T cell receptor (beta chain) was documented in a study of Graves' ophthalmopathy and Graves' hyperthyroidism. Amplification from RNA transcripts yielded the TCR beta CDR3 regions. Following a first-round RT-PCR that used HTBI primers, a second-round multiplex PCR was carried out. TCRdb analysed the multiplex PCR reads with MiXCR anew, one entry per CDR3 protein. The sample contains around 1,200,000 distinct CDR3 sequences, roughly 35% of which appear only once. General study points: Sensitivity of approximately 88% and specificity of less than 82% were achieved when a 13-signature model separated ophthalmopathy from stable hyperthyroidism. Most thyroid clonotypes with frequency above 0.001 were detected in blood too.

Only a few counts were recorded for this clonotype. Its antigen is as yet unknown. Symptoms, serum thyroxine and TRAb, thyroid ultrasound, and orbital computed tomography formed the diagnostic basis. The CDR3 is 13 residues long. V was trimmed by 0 bases and J by 7 bases, leaving 7 bases between them. Germline V gene lookup returns CDR1 SGHRS and CDR2 YFSETQ. V and J are TRBV5-1 and TRBJ2-2; D remains unclear. The receptor comes from an adult man with Graves' hyperthyroidism. The sample consisted of peripheral blood or thyroid tissue (not recorded which). CDR3 in amino acids: CASSLAMVGELFF. The CDR3, as DNA: TGCGCCAGCAGCTTGGCCATGGTCGGGGAGCTGTTTTTT.